This is a list of T cell receptor beta chains from one sample in a study of cytomegalovirus exposure and HLA in healthy donors. Clones were read by immunoSEQ multiplex PCR, and TCRdb kept only the in-frame ones, dropping some. The sample shows 200,000 or so clones, 80% to 85% of them seen only once. The material sequenced was PBMCs. Receptor source: a woman younger than 30 in good health and CMV-seronegative. Both conserved end residues are part of each CDR3.

V: TRBV2
J: TRBJ2-3
CDR3: CASRGLAGGPDTQYF

V: TRBV28
J: TRBJ1-2
CDR3: CASSFSPFLYGYTF

V: TRBV27
J: TRBJ2-1
CDR3: CASSWGRASEQFF

V: TRBV28
J: TRBJ2-7
CDR3: CASREAGSKYEQYF

V: TRBV5-1
J: TRBJ2-7
CDR3: CASSTNSGTHEQYF

V: TRBV16
J: TRBJ2-5
CDR3: CASTARTGEVETQYF

V: TRBV7-2
J: TRBJ2-2
CDR3: CASSSQPAGGNTGELFF

V: TRBV2
J: TRBJ2-5
CDR3: CASRGGTSGQETQYF

V: TRBV5-1
J: TRBJ1-6
CDR3: CASSLSTGDNSPLHF

V: TRBV27
J: TRBJ1-5
CDR3: CASSMGTGGNQPQHF

V: TRBV19
J: TRBJ2-7
CDR3: CASSPFKGLGLAGGYEQYF

V: TRBV28
J: TRBJ2-1
CDR3: CASSLPGLAGGNNEQFF

V: TRBV2
J: TRBJ2-7
CDR3: CASSVSTNTYEQYF

V: TRBV6-1
J: TRBJ1-1
CDR3: CASSRDRGATEAFF

V: TRBV27
J: TRBJ1-6
CDR3: CASSQLNSPLHF

V: TRBV6-1
J: TRBJ2-7
CDR3: CASSELRGRIHEQYF

V: TRBV7-3
J: TRBJ2-7
CDR3: CASSLTPGYEQYF

V: TRBV6-6
J: -
CDR3: CASSYSEGGSYEQYF

V: TRBV15
J: TRBJ2-3
CDR3: CATSKRDTDTQYF

V: TRBV6-1
J: TRBJ1-4
CDR3: CASSDPGQGALNEKLFF

V: TRBV30
J: TRBJ1-2
CDR3: CAWSIQGRGGYTF

V: TRBV6-6
J: TRBJ2-1
CDR3: CASSYSTGNEQFF

V: TRBV4-2
J: -
CDR3: CASSQETGGSYEQYF

V: TRBV7-2
J: TRBJ2-5
CDR3: CASSLAAYPGETQYF

V: TRBV5-1
J: TRBJ2-1
CDR3: CASSPGTSGTWNEQFF

V: TRBV10-3
J: TRBJ2-3
CDR3: CAISDLRRTGQGVETQYF

V: TRBV10-1
J: TRBJ1-1
CDR3: CASRQGPNTEAFF

V: TRBV19
J: TRBJ1-1
CDR3: CASSIDHGAGTEAFF

V: TRBV7-9
J: TRBJ2-1
CDR3: CASSSIAGGLNEQFF

V: TRBV27
J: TRBJ2-7
CDR3: CASSLSSGPWEQYF

V: TRBV7-9
J: TRBJ1-1
CDR3: CASSSTGGRMNTEAFF

V: TRBV5-1
J: TRBJ2-3
CDR3: CASSFSSGTDTQYF

V: TRBV28
J: TRBJ2-7
CDR3: CASSPLAGAPGHEQYF

V: TRBV5-5
J: TRBJ1-1
CDR3: CASSFGENTEAFF

V: TRBV7-9
J: TRBJ2-5
CDR3: CASSLGADRGYQETQYF

V: TRBV28
J: TRBJ2-6
CDR3: CASSFPSSGANVLTF

V: TRBV5-8
J: TRBJ1-1
CDR3: CASSFIGRNTEAFF

V: TRBV19
J: TRBJ2-1
CDR3: CASSIGLTRPGVDEQFF

V: TRBV2
J: TRBJ2-1
CDR3: CASHLEGTRDNEQFF

V: TRBV5-1
J: TRBJ2-3
CDR3: CASRLGSTDTQYF

V: TRBV30
J: TRBJ2-3
CDR3: CAWIADTQYF

V: TRBV28
J: TRBJ2-7
CDR3: CASSFPGTGSSEQYF

V: TRBV29-1
J: TRBJ2-7
CDR3: CSVEEFPPSGGASEQYF

V: TRBV5-1
J: TRBJ2-2
CDR3: CASSSELAGVFTGELFF

V: TRBV27
J: TRBJ2-7
CDR3: CASSLASGTSYEQYF

V: TRBV25-1
J: TRBJ1-2
CDR3: CASAGQGAFGYTF

V: TRBV6-6
J: TRBJ2-7
CDR3: CASSSRYEQYF

V: TRBV13
J: TRBJ2-5
CDR3: CASSARGFQETQYF

V: TRBV21-1
J: TRBJ1-5
CDR3: CASSKSGTGIPDSNQPQHF

V: TRBV18
J: TRBJ1-3
CDR3: CASSPGGGPSSGNTIYF

V: TRBV5-1
J: TRBJ2-7
CDR3: CASSSRSSGGPSGSYEQYF

V: TRBV4-2
J: TRBJ2-1
CDR3: CASSQPSGSNEQFF

V: TRBV27
J: TRBJ2-1
CDR3: CASSLGLAGLNEQFF

V: TRBV6-1
J: TRBJ2-7
CDR3: CASSEFYGQYF

V: TRBV2
J: TRBJ1-4
CDR3: CASSGGNNEKLFF

V: TRBV6-1
J: TRBJ2-4
CDR3: CASSEAGVAKNIQYF